These 4 T cell receptor beta chains were sequenced from one sample in a study of shared clonotypes between healthy human individuals (dated by TCRdb to the early 2020s). Libraries were built with the immunoSEQ multiplex PCR assay. TCRdb provides this immuneACCESS table in a form limited to in-frame rearrangements. Some clones are lacking; in checked studies, under half of them reflect an unresolved V gene, and why the rest are absent is not known. Here the sample has approximately 120,000 clones; around 65% occur a single time. Under 25% of the sample lies in the top ten. The sequencing sample was made of memory CD8+ T cells sorted from blood. The sample's cell subset or site label is to be understood as: CD45RO+ cells pooled with CCR7-negative TemRA cells. These receptor sequences come from a woman in her 30s in good health.

In this sample, this clone turned up many times. This chain uses TRBV6-1 with TRBJ2-7; a possible D gene is TRBD2 (5 bases). Trimming took 3 bases from V and 5 from J, leaving 14 bases between them. Per the germline V gene, CDR1 is MNHNS and CDR2 is SASEGT. There are 14 residues in the CDR3. The chain's CDR3 is CASSEDWESDEQYF. CDR3 sequence (DNA): TGTGCCAGCAGTGAGGACTGGGAGTCCGACGAGCAGTACTTC.

A single count supports this clone. A much larger clone lies a single base off, so this may be a read error. V is TRBV10-3 and J is TRBJ2-3, with 10 bases fitting TRBD2. Germline V CDR1 and CDR2: ENHRY, SYGVKD. V was pared by 4 bases and J by 3 bases, with 4 bases of the junction left unmatched. The CDR3 totals 15 residues. The CDR3 loop is CAISGTSGVTDTQYF. The CDR3, as DNA: TGTGCCATCAGTGGAACTAGCGGGGTAACAGATACGCAGTATTTT.

The V gene is TRBV2, the J gene TRBJ2-7; 10 bases fit TRBD1. V lost 6 bases, J lost 6 bases, and 5 bases stayed unmatched. CDR1 is SNHLY, CDR2 FYNNEI, per germline. The CDR3 is 13 amino acids. This CDR3 is CASRDRGQGEQYF. The CDR3 DNA reads TGTGCCAGCAGAGACAGGGGGCAGGGCGAGCAGTACTTC. Complete variable domain (other parts from reference TRBV2 and TRBJ2-7): EPEVTQTPSHQVTQMGQEVILRCVPISNHLYFYWYRQILGQKVEFLVSFYNNEISEKSEIFDDQFSVERPDGSNFTLKIRSTKLEDSAMYFCASRDRGQGEQYFGPGTRLTVT.

J is TRBJ2-5 and V is TRBV28, with 14 nucleotides matching TRBD2. CDR3 size: 17 residues. V gave up 7 bases and J gave up 2 bases; unmatched junction bases: 9. CDR1 MDHEN and CDR2 SYDVKM come from the germline V gene. In DNA, the CDR3 is TGTGCCAGCACCTCGGGGACTAGCGGGAGTTGGCAAGAGACCCAGTACTTC. As protein: CASTSGTSGSWQETQYF.